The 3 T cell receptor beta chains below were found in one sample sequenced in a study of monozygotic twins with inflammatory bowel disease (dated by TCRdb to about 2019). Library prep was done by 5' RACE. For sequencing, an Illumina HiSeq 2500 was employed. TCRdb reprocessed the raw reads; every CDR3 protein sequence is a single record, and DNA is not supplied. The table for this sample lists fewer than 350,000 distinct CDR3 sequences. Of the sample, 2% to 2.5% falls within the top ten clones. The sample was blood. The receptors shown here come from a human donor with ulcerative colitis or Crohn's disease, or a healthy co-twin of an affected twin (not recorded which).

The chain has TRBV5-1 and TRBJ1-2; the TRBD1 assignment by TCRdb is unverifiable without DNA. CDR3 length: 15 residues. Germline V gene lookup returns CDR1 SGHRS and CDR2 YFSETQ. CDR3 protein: CASSWTGGVGYGYTF.

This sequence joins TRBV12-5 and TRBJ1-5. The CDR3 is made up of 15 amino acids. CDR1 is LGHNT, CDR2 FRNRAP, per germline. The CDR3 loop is CASGLDGVLNQPQHF.

The CDR3 spells CATSDLNTEAFF. The V gene is TRBV24-1, the J gene TRBJ1-1. The V gene's germline CDR1 is KGHDR and CDR2 SFDVKD. The CDR3 length is 12 residues.